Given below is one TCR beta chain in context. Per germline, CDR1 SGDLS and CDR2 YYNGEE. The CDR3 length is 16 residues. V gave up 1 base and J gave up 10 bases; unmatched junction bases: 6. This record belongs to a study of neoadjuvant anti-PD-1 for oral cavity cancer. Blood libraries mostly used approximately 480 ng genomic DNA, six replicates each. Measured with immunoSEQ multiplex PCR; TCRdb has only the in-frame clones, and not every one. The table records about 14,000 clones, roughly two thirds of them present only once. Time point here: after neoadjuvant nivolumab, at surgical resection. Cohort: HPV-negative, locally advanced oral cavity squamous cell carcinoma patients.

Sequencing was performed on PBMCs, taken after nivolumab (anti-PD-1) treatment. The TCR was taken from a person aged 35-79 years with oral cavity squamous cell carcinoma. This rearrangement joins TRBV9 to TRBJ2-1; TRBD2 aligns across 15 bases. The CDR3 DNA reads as TGTGCCAGCAGCGTAACCGGACTAGCGGGAGGGCGGGAGCAGTTCTTC. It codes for CASSVTGLAGGREQFF.